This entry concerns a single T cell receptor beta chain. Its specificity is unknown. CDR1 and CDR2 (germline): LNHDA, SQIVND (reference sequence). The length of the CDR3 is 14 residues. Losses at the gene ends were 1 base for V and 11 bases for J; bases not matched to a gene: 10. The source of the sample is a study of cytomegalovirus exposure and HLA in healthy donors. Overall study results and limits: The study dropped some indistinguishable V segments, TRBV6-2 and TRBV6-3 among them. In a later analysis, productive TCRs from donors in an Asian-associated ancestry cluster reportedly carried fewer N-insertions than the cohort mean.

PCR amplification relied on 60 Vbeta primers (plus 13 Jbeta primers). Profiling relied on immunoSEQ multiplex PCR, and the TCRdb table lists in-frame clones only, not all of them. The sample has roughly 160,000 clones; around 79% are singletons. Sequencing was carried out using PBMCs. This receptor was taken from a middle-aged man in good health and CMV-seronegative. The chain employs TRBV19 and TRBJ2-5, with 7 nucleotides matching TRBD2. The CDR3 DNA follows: TGTGCCAGTAGTATAGGTCGTCTCCGGGGGGAGCAGTACTTC. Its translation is CASSIGRLRGEQYF.